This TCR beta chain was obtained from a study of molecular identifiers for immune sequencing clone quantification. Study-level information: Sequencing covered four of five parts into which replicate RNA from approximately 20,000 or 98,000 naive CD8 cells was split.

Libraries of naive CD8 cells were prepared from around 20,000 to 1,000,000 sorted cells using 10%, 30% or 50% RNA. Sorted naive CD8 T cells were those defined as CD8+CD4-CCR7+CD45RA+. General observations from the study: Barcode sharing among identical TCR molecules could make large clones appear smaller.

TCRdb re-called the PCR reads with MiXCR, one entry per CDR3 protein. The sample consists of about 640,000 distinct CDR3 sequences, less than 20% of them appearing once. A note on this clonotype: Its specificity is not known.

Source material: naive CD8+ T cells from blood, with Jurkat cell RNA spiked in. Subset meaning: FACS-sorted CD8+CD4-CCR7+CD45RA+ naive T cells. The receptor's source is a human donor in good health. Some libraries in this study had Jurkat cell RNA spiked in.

The CDR3 DNA follows: TGTGCCAGCAACCCGAGGACAGGCTCAAACAATGAGCAGTTCTTC. It is translated as CASNPRTGSNNEQFF. This chain uses TRBV11-2 with TRBJ2-1; 7 nucleotides align to TRBD1. The CDR3 runs 15 residues. The germline CDR1 and CDR2 sequences are SGHAT and FQNNGV. Losses at the gene ends were 7 bases for V and 5 bases for J; bases not matched to a gene: 11.